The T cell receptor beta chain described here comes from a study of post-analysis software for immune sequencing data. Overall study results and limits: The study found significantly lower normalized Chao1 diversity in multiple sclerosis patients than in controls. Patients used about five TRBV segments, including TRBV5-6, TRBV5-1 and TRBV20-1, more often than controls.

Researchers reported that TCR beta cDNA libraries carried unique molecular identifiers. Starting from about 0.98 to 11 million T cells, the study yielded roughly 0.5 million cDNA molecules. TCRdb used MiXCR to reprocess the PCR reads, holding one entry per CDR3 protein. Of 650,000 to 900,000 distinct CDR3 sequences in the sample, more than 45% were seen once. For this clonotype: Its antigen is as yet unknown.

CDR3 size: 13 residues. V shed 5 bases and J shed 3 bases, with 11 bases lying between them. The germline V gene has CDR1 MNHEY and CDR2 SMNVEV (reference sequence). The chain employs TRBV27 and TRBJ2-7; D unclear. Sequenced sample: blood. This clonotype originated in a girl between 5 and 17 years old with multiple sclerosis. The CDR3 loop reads CASSLTLGYEQYF. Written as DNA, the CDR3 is TGTGCCAGCAGTCTCACCCTGGGCTACGAGCAGTACTTC.